This T cell receptor (beta chain) was sequenced for a study of CD8 T cells in ankylosing spondylitis. This clonotype was recorded only once. Its specificity is unknown. Each TCR beta library was made by quantitative 5'-RACE that incorporated molecular barcodes. TCRdb reprocessed the 5' RACE reads with MiXCR, giving one entry per CDR3 protein. The repertoire consists of roughly 230,000 distinct CDR3 sequences, with approximately 8.4% occurring once and the leading ten covering around 4.4%. Findings and limits, study-wide: A TCR beta motif of 8 or 9 highly homologous variants appeared characteristic of ankylosing spondylitis blood.

Germline CDR1 is LNHDA and CDR2 is SQIVND (reference sequence). The V and J ends lost 7 bases and 3 bases respectively, with 15 bases between them. CDR3 size: 15 residues. The V gene is TRBV19, the J gene TRBJ1-4, with D maybe TRBD1 (5 bases). The material sequenced was blood, either unsorted or a sorted T cell fraction (not recorded which). The sequence derives from a female donor with ankylosing spondylitis or in good health (not recorded which). The DNA for the CDR3 is TGTGCCAGTACCGAAAACGGGGGGGCTAATGAAAAACTGTTTTTT. Its translation: CASTENGGANEKLFF.